Below are 27 T cell receptor beta chains sequenced from a single sample in a study of PD-1 and CTLA-4 blockade in melanoma (TCRdb year 2021). Library preparation used the immunoSEQ multiplex PCR assay. This immuneACCESS table, as held by TCRdb, lists in-frame sequences with V and J called but not all clones. Of the missing ones, under half trace to an unresolved V gene in checked studies; the others have no known cause. The sample table lists about 21,000 clones, around 88% of them with a count of one. The ten largest make up 6.5% to 9% of the sample. Sequencing was performed on CD8+ T cells from peripheral blood, taken before anti-PD-1 treatment. The receptors come from a human donor with melanoma.

About this clone: Other DNA sequences in this specimen translate into the identical CDR3. This chain joins TRBV5-1 and TRBJ2-7, with D possibly TRBD1 on 6 matching bases. The CDR3 is 13 residues long. V lost 4 bases, J lost 1 base, and 9 bases lay in between. Germline CDR1 reads SGHRS; CDR2 reads YFSETQ. CDR3 coding DNA: TGCGCCAGCAGCCTGACAGGATCCTACGAGCAGTACTTC. Protein product: CASSLTGSYEQYF.

The chain combines TRBV4-2 with TRBJ1-6; the D gene is possibly TRBD1 (6 bases). The CDR3 sequence is 15 residues long. CDR1 and CDR2 from the germline V gene are LGHNA and YNFKEQ. Trimming shortened V by 0 bases and J by 6 bases, and 9 bases separated the two germline ends. The DNA for the CDR3 is TGTGCCAGCAGCCAAGAACAGGGCGTTAATTCACCCCTCCACTTT. Amino acids: CASSQEQGVNSPLHF.

The V gene is TRBV4-2, the J gene TRBJ1-1, with a weak D call TRBD1 (5 bases). V lost 1 base and J 0 bases, leaving 12 bases between the germline ends. This CDR3 spans 16 amino acids. Germline V gives CDR1 LGHNA, CDR2 YNFKEQ. In DNA, the CDR3 is TGTGCCAGCAGCCAAGTGACGGGACGGTTGAACACTGAAGCTTTCTTT. Residues: CASSQVTGRLNTEAFF.

The chain has TRBV6-5 and TRBJ2-5; 10 nucleotides line up with TRBD1. The CDR3 extends over 15 amino acids. Germline CDR1 is MNHEY and CDR2 is SVGAGI. Trimming at V came to 5 bases and at J to 5 bases, leaving 8 bases not matched to a gene. The CDR3 DNA follows: TGTGCCAGCAGTCCCGGGACAGGGGTTTATGAGACCCAGTACTTC. It specifies CASSPGTGVYETQYF.

This chain connects TRBV9 to TRBJ1-1; unclear D gene. The CDR3 runs to 12 residues. V was trimmed by 4 bases and J by 7 bases, leaving 11 bases between them. Germline V CDR1 and CDR2: SGDLS, YYNGEE. CDR3 loop: CASSPQVSEAFF. DNA for the CDR3: TGTGCCAGCAGCCCCCAGGTTAGTGAAGCTTTCTTT.

V usage is TRBV5-5 and J usage is TRBJ1-6; no clear D gene. From germline, CDR1 is SGHKS and CDR2 YYEKEE (reference sequence). V lost 0 bases to trimming and J lost 13 bases, with 8 bases between them. This CDR3 comprises 12 residues. Written as DNA, the CDR3 is TGTGCCAGCAGCTTGGAGAGGAGCCCCCTCCACTTT. Residues: CASSLERSPLHF.

For the CDR3, the DNA is TGTGCCAGCGAGCGGGGGATGAACACCGGGGAGCTGTTTTTT. It translates to CASERGMNTGELFF. J is TRBJ2-2 and V is TRBV27; TRBD2 aligns across 8 bases. CDR3 length: 14 amino acids. Trimming removed 8 bases from V and 1 base from J; junction bases left unmatched: 3. Germline CDR1 is MNHEY and CDR2 is SMNVEV (reference sequence).

The chain has TRBV7-7 and TRBJ2-3; 9 nucleotides match TRBD1. Germline-derived CDR1 and CDR2 are SSHAT and FNYEAQ (reference sequence). This CDR3 comprises 15 residues. The V gene end was trimmed by 1 base and the J gene end by 5 bases; junction bases not matched to a gene: 4. The CDR3 DNA reads TGTGCCAGCAGCTTAGAGGCGACAGGGGGAGATACGCAGTATTTT. Its protein is CASSLEATGGDTQYF.

This chain links TRBV4-2 with TRBJ2-6; D possibly matches TRBD1 or TRBD2 (5 bases each). With 0 bases removed from V and 2 bases from J, the gap between germline ends came to 8 bases. CDR1 and CDR2 from the germline V gene are LGHNA and YNFKEQ. CDR3 length equals 16 residues. The CDR3 spells CASSQDLGAGANVLTF. The CDR3 DNA follows: TGTGCCAGCAGCCAAGATTTGGGGGCTGGGGCCAACGTCCTGACTTTC.

V is TRBV3-1 (or the pseudogene TRBV3-2) and J is TRBJ1-5; D is uncertain. V gave up 0 bases and J gave up 2 bases, with 8 bases separating them. CDR3 length: 15 residues. Germline CDR1 reads LGHDT; CDR2 reads YNNKEL (reference sequence). CDR3 in amino acids: CASSQDPQGNQPQHF. The CDR3 DNA reads TGTGCCAGCAGCCAAGATCCCCAGGGCAATCAGCCCCAGCATTTT.

The chain carries TRBV3-1 (or the pseudogene TRBV3-2) and TRBJ2-7, with 7 bases matching TRBD1. V gave up 4 bases and J gave up 2 bases; unmatched junction bases: 8. This CDR3 is 15 amino acids long. CDR1 and CDR2 from the germline V gene are LGHDT and YNNKEL (reference sequence). This chain's CDR3 is CASSRGTVYPYEQYF. The CDR3 region has the DNA TGTGCCAGCAGCCGTGGGACAGTTTACCCCTACGAGCAGTACTTC.

J is TRBJ1-6 and V is TRBV5-8; maybe TRBD1 (5 bases). The ends were cut back, 1 base at V and 5 bases at J, with 13 bases in the middle. CDR1 is SGHTS and CDR2 is YDEGEE in the germline V gene. The CDR3 spans 16 residues. The CDR3 protein is CASSLPLRQNNSPLHF. The CDR3 DNA sequence: TGTGCCAGCAGCTTGCCTCTCCGACAGAATAATTCACCCCTCCACTTT. Based on the CDR3 plus reference TRBV5-8 and TRBJ1-6, the full variable domain is EAGVTQSPTHLIKTRGQQATLRCSPISGHTSVYWYQQALGLGLQFLLWYDEGEERNRGNFPPRFSGRQFPNYSSELNVNALELEDSALYLCASSLPLRQNNSPLHFGNGTRLTVT.

The chain is built from TRBV4-1 and TRBJ2-3; D perhaps matches TRBD1 (5 bases). V lost 0 bases, J lost 3 bases, and 10 bases lay in between. CDR3 size: 15 residues. Germline CDR1 MGHRA, CDR2 YSYEKL. CDR3 amino acids: CASSQEWGRTDTQYF. Written as DNA, the CDR3 is TGCGCCAGCAGCCAAGAGTGGGGCCGAACAGATACGCAGTATTTT.

The chain recombines TRBV6-5 with TRBJ1-1; no definite D call. This CDR3 is 13 amino acids long. Trimming left V 8 bases short and J 7 bases short, with 17 bases between. Germline CDR1 reads MNHEY; CDR2 reads SVGAGI. Here the CDR3 reads CASGLGGGLEAFF. DNA for the CDR3: TGTGCCAGCGGCCTGGGAGGAGGCCTTGAAGCTTTCTTT.

This chain uses TRBV19 with TRBJ1-4, with D tentatively TRBD1 (6 bases). In germline, CDR1 is LNHDA, CDR2 SQIVND (reference sequence). The V and J ends lost 3 bases and 7 bases respectively, with 15 bases between them. The CDR3 is 15 amino acids. In nucleotides, the CDR3 is TGTGCCAGTAGTATGTCGTTGGGGGCGGGTGAAAAACTGTTTTTT. It is translated as CASSMSLGAGEKLFF. Supplemented by reference TRBV19 and TRBJ1-4, the full variable domain reads DGGITQSPKYLFRKEGQNVTLSCEQNLNHDAMYWYRQDPGQGLRLIYYSQIVNDFQKGDIAEGYSVSREKKESFPLTVTSAQKNPTAFYLCASSMSLGAGEKLFFGSGTQLSVL.

The rearrangement links TRBV6-5 to TRBJ2-5; tentative D call: TRBD2 (5 bases). The CDR3 sequence is 11 residues long. Deletions cut 8 bases from V and 5 bases from J, with 9 bases between. From germline, CDR1 is MNHEY and CDR2 SVGAGI. The CDR3 nucleotides read TGTGCCAGCCGGACGGGGGAGACCCAGTACTTC. Encoded protein: CASRTGETQYF.

The chain carries TRBV5-1 and TRBJ2-7; 12 bases align to TRBD2. CDR3 length equals 15 residues. V was pared by 4 bases and J by 0 bases, with 2 bases of the junction left unmatched. CDR1 SGHRS and CDR2 YFSETQ come from the germline V gene. For the CDR3, the DNA is TGCGCCAGCAGCCAGGGACTAGCGGGCTCCTACGAGCAGTACTTC. Its protein is CASSQGLAGSYEQYF.

This chain links TRBV5-5 with TRBJ2-7; tentatively, D is TRBD1 (5 bases). Germline V lookup: CDR1 SGHKS, CDR2 YYEKEE (reference sequence). The CDR3 has 16 amino acids. The germline V and J ends were trimmed by 0 bases and 4 bases, with 17 bases remaining between them. In nucleotides, the CDR3 is TGTGCCAGCAGCTTGGCCCAGGGCTCACCGAGGTACGAGCAGTACTTC. Amino acids: CASSLAQGSPRYEQYF.

The rearrangement joins TRBV30 to TRBJ2-5; 13 nucleotides agree with TRBD2. Germline V gene sequence: CDR1 GTSNPN, CDR2 SVGIG (reference sequence). The CDR3 extends over 19 amino acids. The trim removed 0 bases at V and 5 bases at J, leaving 15 bases unmatched. The CDR3 DNA sequence: TGTGCCTGGAGTGTACTCGACCCGGGACTAGCGGGGATTGAGGAGACCCAGTACTTC. Encoded protein: CAWSVLDPGLAGIEETQYF.

The V call is TRBV20-1, the J call TRBJ2-7; D is tentatively TRBD1 or TRBD2 (5 bases each). Trimming stripped 3 bases from V and 6 bases from J, with 24 bases between. Germline V gives CDR1 DFQATT, CDR2 SNEGSKA (reference sequence). This CDR3 is 16 amino acids long. The CDR3 here is CSASPPFDSLGAEQYF. As DNA, the CDR3 is TGCAGTGCTAGTCCCCCTTTCGACAGCCTCGGGGCCGAGCAGTACTTC.

V usage is TRBV7-9 and J usage is TRBJ2-2; perhaps TRBD1 as D (5 bases). CDR1 is SEHNR and CDR2 is FQNEAQ in the germline V gene (reference sequence). The V end lost 1 base, the J end lost 6 bases, and 6 bases lay between the germline ends. The CDR3 extends over 13 amino acids. The DNA for the CDR3 is TGTGCCAGCAGCTTAGGACAGCCCGGGGAGCTGTTTTTT. Protein product: CASSLGQPGELFF.

The CDR3 nucleotides are TGCAGCGTTGGCGGGACAGAGCAGTACTTC. Encoded protein: CSVGGTEQYF. The chain uses TRBV29-1 and TRBJ2-7; D may match TRBD1 or TRBD2 (6 bases each). CDR3 length equals 10 residues. V lost 4 bases and J 7 bases, leaving 8 bases between the germline ends. The germline CDR1 and CDR2 sequences are SQVTM and ANQGSEA.

The V gene is TRBV7-8, the J gene TRBJ2-5, with TRBD1 identical over 8 bases. The CDR3 totals 16 residues. V lost 4 bases, J lost 3 bases, and 10 bases stayed unmatched. CDR1 SGHVS and CDR2 FQNEAQ come from the germline V gene. The CDR3 DNA reads TGTGCCAGCAGCTACCGATTCGGACAGGGAGAAGAGACCCAGTACTTC. Translated, it gives CASSYRFGQGEETQYF.

V usage is TRBV27 and J usage is TRBJ1-1; D is possibly TRBD1 (5 bases). Trimming removed 7 bases at V and 6 bases at J, with 15 bases between. CDR1 and CDR2 (germline): MNHEY, SMNVEV (reference sequence). The CDR3 contains 13 residues. The CDR3 region is CASTAGWASEAFF. The CDR3 DNA sequence: TGTGCCAGCACCGCAGGGTGGGCTTCTGAAGCTTTCTTT.

The rearrangement links TRBV29-1 to TRBJ2-1, with a tentative D call TRBD1 (5 bases). Germline V gives CDR1 SQVTM, CDR2 ANQGSEA. This CDR3 contains 17 residues. V lost 3 bases and J 0 bases, leaving 18 bases between the germline ends. The CDR3, as DNA: TGCAGCGTTGATGGGGCCCAGGGATCCTTCTCCTACAATGAGCAGTTCTTC. Residues: CSVDGAQGSFSYNEQFF.

This chain links TRBV5-4 with TRBJ2-2, with D unresolved. The CDR3 sequence is 12 residues long. Germline CDR1 SGHNT, CDR2 YYREEE (reference sequence). V lost 3 bases and J lost 5, with 5 bases in between. CDR3 nucleotides: TGTGCCAGCAGCTCGGAAACCGGGGAGCTGTTTTTT. Translated, it gives CASSSETGELFF.

The chain links TRBV28 to TRBJ1-1; no definite D call. Germline V gives CDR1 MDHEN, CDR2 SYDVKM. V lost 0 bases and J 3 bases, leaving 8 bases between the germline ends. The CDR3 has 14 residues. In DNA form, the CDR3 reads TGTGCCAGCAGTTTATGGAGGGTCGACACTGAAGCTTTCTTT. It specifies CASSLWRVDTEAFF.